The T cell receptor (beta chain) under discussion was sequenced for a study of OX40 agonist ivuxolimab in advanced cancers. Details on this clone: Its target is not known. One junction end does not reproduce the germline sequence, and a read error may be involved.

Clones were sequenced by immunoSEQ multiplex PCR, and TCRdb holds only the in-frame ones, with some missing. This table holds more than 10,000 clones, around 74% found once. Germline lookup yields CDR1 MGHRA and CDR2 YSYEKL. The CDR3 covers 15 residues. The investigators sampled blood at baseline, at cycle 4 day 1, and at cycle 7 day 1. Broader study findings: CD8+ T cells (on average) carried more expanded clones than CD4+ T cells. Among patients with partial responses at 0.1-3.0 mg/kg, clonal expansion was among the lowest. There was clonal expansion of CD4+ and CD8+ blood T cells by week 6 at 0.1 to 3.0 mg/kg.

The J gene is TRBJ2-5, the V gene TRBV4-1, with 8 bases identical to TRBD2. The specimen was CD4+ or CD8+ T cells sorted from blood, collected in a trial of the OX40 agonist ivuxolimab. The receptor was derived from an adult with an advanced solid tumor such as melanoma, head and neck, liver or kidney cancer. The DNA for the CDR3 is TGTGCCAGCAGCCAAGATCGGGAGGGCCAAGAGACCCAGTACTTC. Its protein is CASSQDREGQETQYF.